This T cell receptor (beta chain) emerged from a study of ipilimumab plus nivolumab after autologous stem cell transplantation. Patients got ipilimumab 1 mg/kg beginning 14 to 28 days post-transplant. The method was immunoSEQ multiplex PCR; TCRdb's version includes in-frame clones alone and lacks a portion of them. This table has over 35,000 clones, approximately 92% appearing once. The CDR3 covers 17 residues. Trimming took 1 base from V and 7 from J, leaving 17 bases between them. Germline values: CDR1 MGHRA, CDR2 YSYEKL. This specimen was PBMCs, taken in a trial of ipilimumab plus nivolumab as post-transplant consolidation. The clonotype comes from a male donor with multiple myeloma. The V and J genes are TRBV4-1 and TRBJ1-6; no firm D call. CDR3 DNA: TGCGCCAGCAGCCAAGGGTCTTCGCGGGCGGCGAATTCACCCCTCCACTTT. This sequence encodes CASSQGSSRAANSPLHF.